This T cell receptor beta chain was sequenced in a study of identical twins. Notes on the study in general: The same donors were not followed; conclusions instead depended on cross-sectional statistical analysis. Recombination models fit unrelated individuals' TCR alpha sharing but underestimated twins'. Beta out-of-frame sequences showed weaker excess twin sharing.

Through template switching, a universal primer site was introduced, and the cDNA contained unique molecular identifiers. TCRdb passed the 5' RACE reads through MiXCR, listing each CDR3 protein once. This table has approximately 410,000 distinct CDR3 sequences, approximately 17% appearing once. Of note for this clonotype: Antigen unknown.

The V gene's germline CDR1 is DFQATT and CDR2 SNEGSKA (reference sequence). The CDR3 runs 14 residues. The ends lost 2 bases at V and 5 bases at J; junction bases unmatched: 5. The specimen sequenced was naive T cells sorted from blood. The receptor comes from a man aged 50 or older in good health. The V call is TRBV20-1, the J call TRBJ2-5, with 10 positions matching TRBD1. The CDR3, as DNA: TGCAGTGCTAGAAAAGGGACAGGGGACGAGACCCAGTACTTC. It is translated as CSARKGTGDETQYF.